The entry below gives a single TCR beta chain sequence along with its context. The target of this receptor is not known. Base qualities were left out, and no much larger clone turns up one base away. TCRbeta CDR3 regions were amplified from genomic DNA by means of the immunoSEQ Assay, a bias-controlled multiplex PCR. As for the authors' bioinformatics: Nucleated cell counts per sample were estimated from amplification of reference gene primers within the assay. To quantify the absolute abundance of each unique TCRbeta CDR3 rearrangement, sequence reads were collapsed and filtered. For each sample, productive Simpson clonality was calculated as the square root of Simpson's diversity index across productive rearrangements. The source is immuneACCESS, and TCRdb retained only in-frame sequences with V and J called. Part of the clones is not carried over; for the studies checked, unresolved V genes explain less than half of this, and the remainder is unexplained. V, J and clone size are taken as reported in that table, and D and trimming were inferred from the DNA itself. The sample has about 190,000 clones on record, 70% to 80% of them singletons. Roughly 17% of the sample is taken by the ten largest.

The CDR3 runs 16 amino acids, cysteine and phenylalanine included. CDR3 DNA only is kept here, 48 bases in frame from base 1. The germline V gene supplies CDR1 SGHTS and CDR2 YDEGEE. V and J lose 5 bases and 1 base, and a span of 15 bases separates them. This specimen belongs to a study of blood T cell repertoires in COVID-19 (dated by TCRdb to 2020 to 2022). Broadly, across the study: Samples from collaborators originated in the United States, Italy and Spain and spanned both the acute and convalescent phases of COVID-19. The material from the prospective study consisted of cDNA or gDNA derived from T cells, B-cell-depleted T cells, or PBMCs. Deeply sampled blood TCRbeta repertoires from subjects exposed to, actively infected with, or recovered from COVID-19 were included in the dataset. The repertoires were made available in a free public database intended to serve as a resource for research on the immune response to SARS-CoV-2. Samples were obtained from the ongoing ImmuneRACE study (first 160 participants) and from 1,254 subjects provided by 6 global collaborators. Nearly every sample came with metadata listing a de-identified subject ID, COVID-19 status, age in years and sex. Where HLA class I and class II types were available, the types were taken from metadata supplied by the sample provider, not from assay-based typing.

Overall results and qualifications from the work: Clinical and demographic metadata were provided uncurated, with the amount varying by source and participant.

In the prospective study, participants were about 18 to 95 years old, resided in around 25 geographic areas of the United States, and were enrolled through a virtual design. In the prospective study, participants were assigned to cohorts based on the clinical history participants reported in a screening survey and a study questionnaire. Recovered participants in ImmuneRACE Cohort 3 were defined by two consecutive negative NP/OP PCR tests, clearance by a healthcare professional, or resolution of symptoms. Mobile phlebotomists in the prospective study collected whole blood, serum and a nasopharyngeal or oropharyngeal swab from every participant. Over a roughly 2-month period, participants in the prospective study had the option of providing additional blood draws and questionnaires. Prospective study blood samples were shipped either frozen or at room temperature before DNA extraction.

The receptor comes from a woman in her forties or fifties who had recovered from COVID-19. Sequencing was carried out using PBMCs or T cells enriched from blood (not recorded which). The chain is encoded by TRBV5-8 joined to TRBJ2-2; TRBD1 is a possible D gene, resting on 5 matching bases. The CDR3 region reads CASSALGAGNTGELFF. At the DNA level, the sequence is TGTGCCAGCAGTGCCCTTGGGGCAGGGAACACCGGGGAGCTGTTTTTT.